What follows describes a single TCR beta chain. CDR1 LGHNT and CDR2 FRNRAP come from the germline V gene. The CDR3 is 19 amino acids. The ends were cut back, 3 bases at V and 1 base at J, with 19 bases in the middle. Original analysis: Amplified reference gene primers provided the basis for estimating nucleated cell counts. Measured with immunoSEQ multiplex PCR; TCRdb has only the in-frame clones, and not every one. V and J calls and clone size are those listed in that table; D and trimming were worked out from the DNA. The repertoire holds around 150,000 clones, with 70% to 85% as singletons. This sample was taken from a study of blood T cell repertoires in COVID-19. Study overall: The samples span acute and convalescent COVID-19 from the United States, Italy and Spain. In each case, the material was cDNA or gDNA derived from T cells, B-cell-depleted T cells, or PBMCs.

J is TRBJ1-6 and V is TRBV12-5; tentatively, D is TRBD1 (6 bases). This receptor was taken from a woman in her 50s in a cohort sampled during active or convalescent COVID-19. Material for sequencing was peripheral blood. The CDR3 DNA reads as TGTGCTAGTGGTTTCGGGGGGCAGGGACTTAGTTCCTATAATTCACCCCTCCACTTT. Its translation: CASGFGGQGLSSYNSPLHF.